This TCR beta chain originates from a study of blood T cell repertoires in COVID-19. Study-wide context: COVID-19 samples, acute and convalescent, were from the United States, Italy and Spain.

Germline V gene lookup returns CDR1 SGHVS and CDR2 FQNEAQ. This CDR3 has 16 residues. The V gene end was trimmed by 4 bases and the J gene end by 2 bases; junction bases not matched to a gene: 5. The protocol was immunoSEQ multiplex PCR, while the TCRdb copy is restricted to in-frame clones and leaves out a portion. The repertoire holds around 200,000 clones, with more than 80% as singletons. The chain recombines TRBV7-8 with TRBJ2-2; 9 positions agree with TRBD2. Sequencing used PBMCs or T cells enriched from blood (not recorded which). This clonotype was sampled from a middle-aged man who had recovered from COVID-19. CDR3 sequence: CASSSPSGDNTGELFF. In DNA form, the CDR3 reads TGTGCCAGCAGCTCCCCTAGCGGGGACAACACCGGGGAGCTGTTTTTT.